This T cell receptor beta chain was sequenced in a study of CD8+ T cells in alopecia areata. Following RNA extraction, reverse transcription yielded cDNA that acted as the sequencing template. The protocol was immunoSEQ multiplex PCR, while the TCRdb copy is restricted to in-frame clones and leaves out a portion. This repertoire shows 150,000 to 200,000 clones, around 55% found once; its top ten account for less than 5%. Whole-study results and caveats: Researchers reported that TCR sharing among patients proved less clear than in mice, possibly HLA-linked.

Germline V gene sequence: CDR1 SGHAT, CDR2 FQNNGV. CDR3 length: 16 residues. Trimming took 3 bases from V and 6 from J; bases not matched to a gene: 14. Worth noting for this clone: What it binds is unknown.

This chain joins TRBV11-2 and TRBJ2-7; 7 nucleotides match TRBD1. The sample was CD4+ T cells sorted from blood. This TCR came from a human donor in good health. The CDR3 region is CASSLAPRGRTGEQYF. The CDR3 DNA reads TGTGCCAGCAGCTTGGCGCCAAGGGGGCGCACCGGCGAGCAGTACTTC.